A few counts support the clone carrying this T cell receptor beta chain. J was trimmed by 2 bases and V by 3 bases; bases with no gene match: 4. The CDR3 runs to 16 residues. In germline, CDR1 is MDHEN, CDR2 SYDVKM. Every sample yielded at least 6.5 million isolated PBMCs. This record belongs to a study of blood T cells in healthy people across ages. Through a sample-barcoded 5' primer and a J-beta primer mix, a second PCR was run for roughly 6 to 12 cycles. Each CDR3 protein gets one entry after TCRdb re-called the 5' RACE reads with MiXCR. Of about 670,000 distinct CDR3 sequences listed, 52% are singletons.

V usage is TRBV28 and J usage is TRBJ1-5; 10 positions agree with TRBD1. This TCR derives from a woman of 80 years or more in good health. Sequenced input: blood. The CDR3 nucleotides are TGTGCCAGCAGTTTGGGACAGGGGACGGGCAATCAGCCCCAGCATTTT. Its protein is CASSLGQGTGNQPQHF.